These 30 T cell receptor beta chains originate from one sample sequenced in a study of T cell repertoires in cytomegalovirus infection. Which antigens these TCRs recognize remains unknown. TCRdb reprocessed the reads via MiXCR and lists one record per CDR3 protein. The sample lists some 270,000 distinct CDR3 sequences; about 20% were seen once. This specimen consisted of cultured PBMCs, obtained from culture after CMV antigen stimulation. Receptor source: a human donor in good health (CMV status not recorded). Some clones in this sample may be carry-over from other donors' samples.

This clonotype has more than one count but fewer than ten. The chain couples TRBV5-4 to TRBJ2-2; TRBD2 matches 13 bases. With V trimmed by 4 bases and J by 0 bases, 9 bases remained unmatched. This CDR3 has 19 residues. Germline V gene sequence: CDR1 SGHNT, CDR2 YYREEE (reference sequence). CDR3 sequence (DNA): TGTGCCAGCAGCCAAATAGAACTAGCGGGAGGGCCGAACACCGGGGAGCTGTTTTTT. Its protein is CASSQIELAGGPNTGELFF. Filled out from reference TRBV5-4 and TRBJ2-2, the complete variable domain reads ETGVTQSPTHLIKTRGQQVTLRCSSQSGHNTVSWYQQALGQGPQFIFQYYREEENGRGNFPPRFSGLQFPNYSSELNVNALELDDSALYLCASSQIELAGGPNTGELFFGEGSRLTVL.

The chain combines TRBV24-1 with TRBJ2-1; TRBD1 agrees at 8 bases. The CDR3 totals 15 residues. The trim removed 2 bases at V and 2 bases at J, leaving 1 base unmatched. Germline V gives CDR1 KGHDR, CDR2 SFDVKD. This chain's CDR3 is CATSDSRGPYNEQFF. CDR3 nucleotides: TGTGCCACCAGTGATTCCAGGGGGCCCTACAATGAGCAGTTCTTC.

The chain employs TRBV7-9 and TRBJ1-4; D gene unclear. Trimming shortened V by 5 bases and J by 0 bases, and 10 bases separated the two germline ends. CDR1 SEHNR and CDR2 FQNEAQ come from the germline V gene (reference sequence). The CDR3 has 15 residues. This CDR3 is CASSKEAATNEKLFF. CDR3 in DNA: TGTGCCAGCAGCAAAGAAGCTGCAACTAATGAAAAACTGTTTTTT.

In this sample, this clonotype turned up a few times. The chain carries TRBV6-5 and TRBJ2-7; 7 bases are shared with TRBD1. The ends lost 1 base at V and 5 bases at J; junction bases unmatched: 2. This CDR3 has 13 amino acids. Germline V lookup: CDR1 MNHEY, CDR2 SVGAGI. CDR3: CASSYLQGNEQYF. The CDR3 DNA reads as TGTGCCAGCAGTTACTTACAGGGGAACGAGCAGTACTTC.

About this clonotype: A read error may account for a junction end that differs from germline. The chain links TRBV29-1 to TRBJ1-2; D gene unclear. CDR1 is SQVTM and CDR2 is ANQGSEA in the germline V gene. This CDR3 is built from 12 residues. CDR3 in amino acids: CSVAGSDYGYTF. The CDR3 DNA reads as TGCAGCGTTGCCGGCTCAGACTACGGCTACACCTTC.

The rearrangement uses TRBV7-9 and TRBJ1-4; possible D gene TRBD1, 5 bases. CDR3 length equals 14 residues. Trimming removed 5 bases from V and 8 bases from J, with 15 bases in between. CDR1 and CDR2 from the germline V gene are SEHNR and FQNEAQ (reference sequence). CDR3 amino acids: CASSPQATAEKLFF. CDR3 coding DNA: TGTGCCAGCAGCCCACAGGCTACCGCGGAAAAACTGTTTTTT.

This clonotype was detected once. The V gene is TRBV19, the J gene TRBJ2-3, with D maybe TRBD2 (5 bases). The V end was cut by 4 bases, the J end by 8 bases, with 7 bases between. The CDR3 has 11 amino acids. Germline CDR1 is LNHDA and CDR2 is SQIVND (reference sequence). The CDR3 sequence is CASSNGLTQYF. In DNA form, the CDR3 reads TGTGCCAGTAGTAACGGACTTACGCAGTATTTT.

There are a few counts of this clonotype. This chain connects TRBV2 to TRBJ2-7; TRBD2 might be the D (7 bases). Between the trimmed V and J ends, which lost 2 bases and 3 bases, there was a span of 14 bases. The CDR3 extends over 15 amino acids. Germline-derived CDR1 and CDR2 are SNHLY and FYNNEI. CDR3 in amino acids: CASSESRGGNYEQYF. CDR3 sequence (DNA): TGTGCCAGCAGTGAAAGCCGCGGGGGCAACTACGAGCAGTACTTC.

For this clonotype: One end of the junction fails to match germline, which may point to a read error. The chain recombines TRBV6-1 with TRBJ1-1, with D maybe TRBD1 (5 bases). The CDR3 contains 13 residues. Germline V gene data show CDR1 as MNHNS and CDR2 as SASEGT. The CDR3 loop is CASSRDGPPPGVF. DNA for the CDR3: TGTGCCAGCAGTAGGGACGGACCACCCCCAGGCGTCTTT.

The sample holds a few counts of this clonotype. V gene TRBV7-6 combines with J gene TRBJ2-2; TRBD1 matches at 8 bases. CDR1 and CDR2 from the germline V gene are SGHVS and FNYEAQ. The length of the CDR3 is 14 residues. With V trimmed by 5 bases and J by 9 bases, 8 bases remained unmatched. This CDR3 reads CASSERTGRWELFF. As DNA, the CDR3 is TGTGCCAGCAGCGAGCGGACAGGGAGGTGGGAGCTGTTTTTT.

This clonotype was counted between two and nine times. J is TRBJ1-2 and V is TRBV4-1; 10 bases are shared with TRBD1. This CDR3 is built from 15 residues. V lost 4 bases to trimming and J lost 2 bases; unmatched junction nucleotides: 4. CDR1 and CDR2 from the germline V gene are MGHRA and YSYEKL. The CDR3, as DNA: TGCGCCAGCAGCCGTGGACAGGGGGGAAACTATGGCTACACCTTC. Protein sequence: CASSRGQGGNYGYTF.

At least ten counts were recorded for this clonotype. The J gene is TRBJ2-2, the V gene TRBV7-2; unclear D gene. The length of the CDR3 is 15 residues. V was cut by 0 bases and J by 3 bases, with 8 bases left in between. Germline-derived CDR1 and CDR2 are SGHTA and FQGNSA. This CDR3 is CASSLALMDTGELFF. DNA of the CDR3: TGTGCCAGCAGCTTAGCGTTAATGGACACCGGGGAGCTGTTTTTT.

The sample holds a few counts of this clonotype. The chain joins TRBV9 to TRBJ1-4; perhaps TRBD1 as D (6 bases). Between the trimmed V and J ends, which lost 4 bases and 1 base, there was a span of 11 bases. Germline CDR1 SGDLS, CDR2 YYNGEE. The length of the CDR3 is 15 residues. DNA for the CDR3: TGTGCCAGCAGCCCAACGACAGGAACTAATGAAAAACTGTTTTTT. It yields the protein CASSPTTGTNEKLFF.

This clonotype showed up just a few times. This rearrangement joins TRBV7-9 to TRBJ2-1; TRBD1 aligns across 10 bases. Unmatched junction bases numbered 14, after V lost 4 bases and J lost 8 bases. Germline CDR1 SEHNR, CDR2 FQNEAQ (reference sequence). The length of the CDR3 is 17 residues. This CDR3 is CASSYPWGDRGPDEQFF. The CDR3 DNA reads TGTGCCAGCAGCTATCCTTGGGGGGACAGGGGACCGGATGAGCAGTTCTTC.

This clonotype was detected ten times or more. This chain connects TRBV7-2 to TRBJ2-4, with TRBD1 matching 10 bases. J lost 9 bases, V lost 4 bases, and 3 bases had no gene match. Germline V gene lookup returns CDR1 SGHTA and CDR2 FQGNSA. CDR3 length: 13 residues. The CDR3: CASSSGQGIIQYF. Written as DNA, the CDR3 is TGTGCCAGCAGCTCGGGACAGGGGATCATTCAGTACTTC.

This clonotype came up a few times. Here the CDR3 DNA reads TGTGCCGCCAGGGTGGAGAGCTCCTACGAGCAGTACTTC. Protein product: CAARVESSYEQYF. The chain is built from TRBV28 and TRBJ2-7; a possible D gene is TRBD1 (5 bases). CDR1 is MDHEN, CDR2 SYDVKM, per germline. With 11 bases removed from V and 0 bases from J, the gap between germline ends came to 14 bases. There are 13 residues in the CDR3.

The chain couples TRBV7-9 to TRBJ2-1, with 9 bases that match TRBD1. The CDR3 runs 16 residues. Germline trimming cut 3 bases from V and 8 bases from J; bases unmatched to any gene: 11. CDR1 is SEHNR, CDR2 FQNEAQ, per germline (reference sequence). The CDR3 protein is CASSFPGTGGDYEQFF. DNA of the CDR3: TGTGCCAGCAGCTTTCCGGGCACAGGGGGCGATTATGAGCAGTTCTTC.

In this sample, this clonotype turned up a few times. The V call is TRBV5-4, the J call TRBJ1-1; D remains unclear. The V and J ends lost 5 bases and 2 bases respectively, with 13 bases between them. Germline-derived CDR1 and CDR2 are SGHNT and YYREEE (reference sequence). The CDR3 consists of 14 residues. The CDR3 loop is CASRYWAANTEAFF. CDR3 bases: TGTGCCAGCAGGTATTGGGCAGCAAACACTGAAGCTTTCTTT.

This clonotype appeared a few times. The chain employs TRBV4-3 and TRBJ1-4; D perhaps matches TRBD1 (5 bases). Trimming pared 5 bases from V and 4 bases from J, leaving 11 bases between. The CDR3 has 14 residues. Germline CDR1 is LGHNA and CDR2 is YSLEER. DNA of the CDR3: TGCGCCAGCAGCTCGACAGAAATTAATGAAAAACTGTTTTTT. It encodes CASSSTEINEKLFF.

With regard to this clonotype: This may come from a read error, since a much larger clone is one base off. The V gene is TRBV6-5, the J gene TRBJ2-1, with 12 bases matching TRBD2. The V segment lost 7 bases and the J segment 0 bases; nucleotides outside the gene matches: 13. CDR1 is MNHEY and CDR2 is SVGAGI in the germline V gene. The CDR3 covers 19 residues. In DNA, the CDR3 is TGTGCCAGCAACCGACGGACTAGCGGGATGTTAAGCTCCTACAATGAGCAGTTCTTC. Translated: CASNRRTSGMLSSYNEQFF.

The chain carries TRBV6-2 or TRBV6-3 and TRBJ1-5, with unresolved D. The CDR3 extends over 13 amino acids. Germline V gene sequence: CDR1 MNHEY, CDR2 SVGEGT. Trimming took off 6 bases at V and 6 bases at J, with 12 bases between the two ends. CDR3 DNA sequence: TGTGCCAGCAGCCCGCAACGAAGTCAGCCCCAGCATTTT. Amino acid sequence: CASSPQRSQPQHF.

This clonotype was detected only a few times. The chain uses TRBV7-9 and TRBJ2-7; the match to TRBD1 covers 8 bases. Unmatched junction bases numbered 5, after V lost 6 bases and J lost 4 bases. Germline V gene lookup returns CDR1 SEHNR and CDR2 FQNEAQ (reference sequence). This CDR3 spans 13 amino acids. CDR3 in amino acids: CASRPGTGYEQYV. The CDR3 DNA sequence: TGTGCCAGCAGACCCGGGACAGGATACGAGCAGTACGTC.

This clonotype appeared a single time. V and J are TRBV5-4 and TRBJ1-2; no definite D call. This CDR3 region has 13 residues. Germline V gene data show CDR1 as SGHNT and CDR2 as YYREEE (reference sequence). Between the trimmed V and J ends, which lost 5 bases and 2 bases, there was a span of 10 bases. CDR3 sequence: CASRWERNYGYTF. The CDR3 coding sequence is TGTGCCAGCAGGTGGGAACGGAACTATGGCTACACCTTC.

V usage is TRBV5-1 and J usage is TRBJ2-3; D is possibly TRBD2 (5 bases). The CDR3 is 16 amino acids. The ends were cut back, 5 bases at V and 5 bases at J, with 21 bases in the middle. In germline, CDR1 is SGHRS, CDR2 YFSETQ. The CDR3 coding sequence is TGCGCCAGCAGACCTTTGTGGACTGGGGATCGAGATACGCAGTATTTT. Translated: CASRPLWTGDRDTQYF.

A remark on this clonotype: A read error is possible here, since a much larger clone lies one base away. The rearrangement uses TRBV6-1 and TRBJ2-5; 7 bases align to TRBD2. The CDR3 runs 17 residues. Germline V gives CDR1 MNHNS, CDR2 SASEGT. The CDR3: CTSSYNPLAEPRETQYF. The CDR3, as DNA: TGTACCAGCAGCTACAATCCTCTAGCGGAACCTCGAGAGACCCAGTACTTC.

The chain is built from TRBV7-3 and TRBJ2-1; 7 bases agree with TRBD2. This CDR3 is built from 16 residues. V gave up 5 bases and J gave up 5 bases; unmatched junction bases: 12. The germline CDR1 and CDR2 sequences are SGHTA and FQGTGA. CDR3 region: CASSPHEGLADNEQFF. CDR3 bases: TGTGCCAGCAGCCCACATGAGGGGCTAGCGGACAATGAGCAGTTCTTC.

The J gene is TRBJ2-1, the V gene TRBV7-8; TRBD2 agrees at 7 bases. The ends lost 2 bases at V and 1 base at J; junction bases unmatched: 8. The V gene's germline CDR1 is SGHVS and CDR2 FQNEAQ. The CDR3 has 17 residues. The CDR3 DNA reads as TGTGCCAGCAGCTTAAGGGGCGGGAGTGAATCCTACAATGAGCAGTTCTTC. It yields the protein CASSLRGGSESYNEQFF.

This clonotype was detected a few times. The chain recombines TRBV27 with TRBJ1-1; 9 bases agree with TRBD1. V was clipped by 6 bases and J by 1 base; unmatched bases: 0. The CDR3 has 13 amino acids. Germline V gene data show CDR1 as MNHEY and CDR2 as SMNVEV (reference sequence). DNA of the CDR3: TGTGCCAGCAGGGACAGGGGGAACACTGAAGCTTTCTTT. Translation: CASRDRGNTEAFF.

The chain has TRBV4-1 and TRBJ2-5; D may be TRBD2 (5 bases). The CDR3 loop spans 16 amino acids. The germline gives CDR1 MGHRA, CDR2 YSYEKL. The V gene lost 2 bases and the J gene lost 4 bases, with 17 bases spanning the gap. Here the CDR3 reads CASSQRSDLSIETQYF. The CDR3 DNA sequence: TGCGCCAGCAGCCAAAGGTCGGACTTATCTATAGAGACCCAGTACTTC.

This clonotype came up many times. The rearrangement uses TRBV7-2 and TRBJ2-3; TRBD2 aligns across 7 bases. J was trimmed by 4 bases and V by 0 bases; bases with no gene match: 7. Germline V gene data show CDR1 as SGHTA and CDR2 as FQGNSA. There are 16 residues in the CDR3. The CDR3 protein is CASSLAPPGRPDTQYF. CDR3 in DNA: TGTGCCAGCAGCTTAGCCCCACCCGGGAGGCCAGATACGCAGTATTTT.